A single sample gave rise to the 8 T cell receptor beta chains below, sequenced in a study of early T cells in non-severe SARS-CoV-2 infection. From the 5' RACE reads, TCRdb called clonotypes with MiXCR, one entry per CDR3 protein. The data contain approximately 90,000 distinct CDR3 sequences, over 9.5% of them seen just once; the ten biggest clones take up roughly 4.5%. The specimen was whole blood, collected at baseline. These receptors were collected from an adult who was a healthcare worker with PCR-confirmed SARS-CoV-2 infection or an uninfected control (not recorded which).

CDR3 loop: CSAGETAKNTGELFF. The CDR3 DNA reads as TGCAGCGCCGGAGAGACGGCCAAGAACACCGGGGAGCTGTTTTTT. This rearrangement joins TRBV29-1 to TRBJ2-2; D unclear. Germline-derived CDR1 and CDR2 are SQVTM and ANQGSEA. There are 15 residues in the CDR3. Between the trimmed V and J ends, which lost 7 bases and 1 base, there was a span of 16 bases.

This rearrangement joins TRBV29-1 to TRBJ2-3; 7 bases map to TRBD2. Germline V gene sequence: CDR1 SQVTM, CDR2 ANQGSEA. This CDR3 has 15 amino acids. The V and J ends lost 7 bases and 0 bases, in that order; junction bases with no gene match: 10. CDR3 in DNA: TGCAGCGCAGTTACGGGAGGTTGGAGCACAGATACGCAGTATTTT. Translated, it gives CSAVTGGWSTDTQYF.

The genes are TRBV29-1 and TRBJ1-1, with 8 nucleotides matching TRBD1. J gave up 3 bases and V 5 bases, and 11 bases lay outside the gene matches. Germline lookup yields CDR1 SQVTM and CDR2 ANQGSEA. This CDR3 contains 15 residues. CDR3 sequence (DNA): TGCAGCGTTAGGGATGACAGGGGCTTTCACACTGAAGCTTTCTTT. Protein sequence: CSVRDDRGFHTEAFF.

The rearrangement uses TRBV11-3 and TRBJ2-7; D uncertain. The germline gives CDR1 SGHNT, CDR2 YENEEA. V lost 0 bases to trimming and J lost 5 bases, with 5 bases between them. This CDR3 is built from 12 residues. The CDR3 sequence: CASSLDHHEQYF. CDR3 nucleotides: TGTGCCAGCAGCTTAGATCACCACGAGCAGTACTTC.

A few counts support this clonotype. The chain links TRBV21-1 to TRBJ1-2; no DNA check was done on the table's D call, TRBD1. TRBV21-1 is a recognized pseudogene. The CDR3 spans 14 residues. CDR3 residues: CASSKAQGAEGYTF. CDR3 in DNA: TGTGCCAGCAGCAAAGCACAGGGGGCGGAGGGCTACACCTTC.

The table lists this clonotype with many counts. The chain uses TRBV20-1 and TRBJ2-7, with 8 bases fitting TRBD2. The V segment lost 6 bases and the J segment 3 bases; nucleotides outside the gene matches: 10. This CDR3 is built from 14 residues. Germline V lookup: CDR1 DFQATT, CDR2 SNEGSKA (reference sequence). The CDR3 loop is CSAVSSGRNYEQYF. The DNA for the CDR3 is TGCAGTGCGGTGTCCAGCGGGAGAAACTACGAGCAGTACTTC.

This clonotype was seen a handful of times. The rearrangement uses TRBV29-1 and TRBJ1-2, with D tentatively TRBD1 (5 bases). The germline V gene has CDR1 SQVTM and CDR2 ANQGSEA. The CDR3 extends over 11 amino acids. The V end lost 4 bases, the J end lost 4 bases, and 7 bases lay between the germline ends. DNA for the CDR3: TGCAGCGTTGGGCAGGGCTATGGCTACACCTTC. Residues: CSVGQGYGYTF.

In this sample, this clonotype turned up a few times. The V call is TRBV3-1, the J call TRBJ1-5, with D perhaps TRBD1 (5 bases). This CDR3 has 13 residues. From germline, CDR1 is LGHDT and CDR2 YNNKEL (reference sequence). V was shortened by 0 bases and J by 9 bases, with 9 bases between the two germline ends. This CDR3 is CASSQDEGRPQHF. DNA for the CDR3: TGTGCCAGCAGCCAAGATGAGGGGAGGCCCCAGCATTTT.